A single sample gave rise to the 12 T cell receptor beta chains below, sequenced in a study of a mutant IDH1 vaccine in newly diagnosed glioma. Documented time point: week 47, end of study. Mutant IDH1 20-mer peptide, at 300 ug, made up each vaccine dose, with topical imiquimod. Here immunoSEQ multiplex PCR was the method, and the copy in TCRdb shows in-frame clones only, minus some. The top ten hold under 5.5% of the sample, which has tens of thousands of clones, approximately 64% seen once. Their antigens remain unidentified. The source material was peripheral blood mononuclear cells (PBMCs), sampled from a glioma patient whose treatment included an IDH1 peptide vaccine. The receptor source for this set is a man aged 40-49 years with glioma. Some clones in this sample may be carry-over from other donors' samples.

This clone was recorded a few times. The chain links TRBV7-2 to TRBJ1-2, with 11 bases that match TRBD1. Germline-derived CDR1 and CDR2 are SGHTA and FQGNSA. V lost 5 bases, J lost 4 bases, and 6 bases stayed unmatched. The CDR3 runs 15 residues. The CDR3 DNA follows: TGTGCCAGCAGCGTAGGGACAGGGGGTGGCTATGGCTACACCTTC. Translating gives CASSVGTGGGYGYTF.

The chain recombines TRBV27 with TRBJ2-1; tentatively, D is TRBD2 (6 bases). With 7 bases removed from V and 0 bases from J, the gap between germline ends came to 13 bases. This CDR3 is built from 15 residues. From germline, CDR1 is MNHEY and CDR2 SMNVEV (reference sequence). CDR3 sequence reads: CASTWEAASYNEQFF. The CDR3 nucleotides are TGTGCCAGCACCTGGGAGGCAGCCTCCTACAATGAGCAGTTCTTC.

CDR3 DNA sequence: TGTGCCAGCAGCAAAGACTCCGGACACCGCCTCTACAATGAGCAGTTCTTC. It encodes CASSKDSGHRLYNEQFF. The chain links TRBV9 to TRBJ2-1; possible D gene TRBD1, 5 bases. The ends were cut back, 4 bases at V and 3 bases at J, with 20 bases in the middle. CDR3 length equals 17 residues. In germline, CDR1 is SGDLS, CDR2 YYNGEE.

This chain joins TRBV30 and TRBJ1-1; 7 bases are shared with TRBD1. V trimming: 3 bases; J trimming: 5 bases; junction bases outside the gene matches: 6. Per germline, CDR1 GTSNPN and CDR2 SVGIG (reference sequence). The CDR3 length is 13 residues. The CDR3 DNA is TGTGCCTGGAGCCGACAGGGAGGGACTGAAGCTTTCTTT. Protein product: CAWSRQGGTEAFF. The full variable domain, with the rest looked up from reference TRBV30 and TRBJ1-1, is SQTIHQWPATLVQPVGSPLSLECTVEGTSNPNLYWYRQAAGRGLQLLFYSVGIGQISSEVPQNLSASRPQDRQFILSSKKLLLSDSGFYLCAWSRQGGTEAFFGQGTRLTVV.

The chain couples TRBV18 to TRBJ1-1; 7 nucleotides agree with TRBD1. J was trimmed by 1 base and V by 5 bases; bases with no gene match: 10. The CDR3 consists of 16 residues. Germline V gene lookup returns CDR1 KGHSH and CDR2 LQKENI. CDR3 region: CASSGSTGQTNTEAFF. The CDR3 coding sequence is TGTGCCAGCTCAGGATCTACGGGACAGACGAACACTGAAGCTTTCTTT. Using reference TRBV18 and TRBJ1-1 for the parts outside the CDR3, the full variable domain is NAGVMQNPRHLVRRRGQEARLRCSPMKGHSHVYWYRQLPEEGLKFMVYLQKENIIDESGMPKERFSAEFPKEGPSILRIQQVVRGDSAAYFCASSGSTGQTNTEAFFGQGTRLTVV.

This clone has just a few counts. The J gene is TRBJ2-3, the V gene TRBV4-1; unclear D gene. CDR3 size: 16 residues. V was shortened by 0 bases and J by 0 bases, with 10 bases between the two germline ends. Germline V gene data show CDR1 as MGHRA and CDR2 as YSYEKL. The CDR3 reads CASSQERWGSTDTQYF. The CDR3 nucleotides are TGCGCCAGCAGCCAAGAAAGGTGGGGAAGCACAGATACGCAGTATTTT.

The chain links TRBV6-6 to TRBJ1-1; D not resolved. V lost 8 bases and J 1 base, leaving 5 bases between the germline ends. In germline, CDR1 is MNHNY, CDR2 SVGAGI (reference sequence). The CDR3 consists of 11 residues. The CDR3 region is CASGKNTEAFF. The CDR3 DNA reads TGTGCCAGCGGTAAGAACACTGAAGCTTTCTTT.

The gene calls are TRBV9 and TRBJ2-7, with 10 nucleotides matching TRBD1. Germline V lookup: CDR1 SGDLS, CDR2 YYNGEE. This CDR3 is 14 amino acids long. The junction had 3 bases not matched to a gene; V was cut back by 4 bases and J by 2 bases. Here the CDR3 DNA reads TGTGCCAGCAGCCCCGGGACAGGGGCCTACGAGCAGTACTTC. Residues: CASSPGTGAYEQYF.

The V and J genes are TRBV5-1 and TRBJ2-3; weak D call: TRBD2 (6 bases). The CDR3 covers 14 residues. Germline V gives CDR1 SGHRS, CDR2 YFSETQ. V was trimmed by 0 bases and J by 2 bases, leaving 7 bases between them. The CDR3 here is CASSLGLVTDTQYF. The CDR3 DNA reads TGCGCCAGCAGCTTGGGACTAGTCACAGATACGCAGTATTTT.

This clone was counted between two and nine times. J is TRBJ1-6 and V is TRBV6-1; D gene ambiguous. The V and J ends lost 2 bases and 0 bases respectively, with 11 bases between them. This CDR3 region has 17 residues. Per germline, CDR1 MNHNS and CDR2 SASEGT. CDR3 loop: CASSESRPSSYNSPLHF. The CDR3 DNA reads as TGTGCCAGCAGTGAATCCCGCCCCAGCTCCTATAATTCACCCCTCCACTTT.

This chain joins TRBV2 and TRBJ2-7; 7 bases fit TRBD1. The CDR3 is 15 amino acids. CDR1 is SNHLY and CDR2 is FYNNEI in the germline V gene. The trim removed 2 bases at V and 2 bases at J, leaving 6 bases unmatched. This CDR3 reads CASSESGTATYEQYF. The CDR3 region has the DNA TGTGCCAGCAGTGAATCTGGGACAGCTACCTACGAGCAGTACTTC.

This chain links TRBV2 with TRBJ1-1; 9 nucleotides align to TRBD1. From germline, CDR1 is SNHLY and CDR2 FYNNEI. The CDR3 is made up of 14 amino acids. V dropped 6 bases and J dropped 7; count of bases not matched to a gene: 9. CDR3 sequence: CASRDPDRGREAFF. CDR3 coding DNA: TGTGCCAGCAGGGACCCGGACAGGGGACGTGAAGCTTTCTTT.